This T cell receptor beta chain comes out of a study of cytomegalovirus exposure and HLA in healthy donors. On the study more broadly: Ancestry clustering placed about 80% of about 400 genotyped donors in the Caucasian-associated cluster. Whole-study results and caveats: In a later analysis, 16,951 TCR beta sequences were associated with HLA alleles at 0.05 false discovery rate.

V dropped 5 bases and J dropped 0 bases, with 5 bases sitting between them. From germline, CDR1 is SEHNR and CDR2 FQNEAQ (reference sequence). There are 13 residues in the CDR3. PCR was performed using 60 Vbeta and 13 Jbeta primers. Profiled with immunoSEQ multiplex PCR; TCRdb holds only in-frame clones, not every one. This sample's table has some 120,000 clones. As regards this clone: What it binds is not known.

This sequence was found in a man younger than 45 in good health and CMV-seronegative. The sequenced sample was PBMCs. The chain joins TRBV7-9 to TRBJ1-5, with D unresolved. CDR3 DNA: TGTGCCAGCAGCGGCAATAGCAATCAGCCCCAGCATTTT. Translated: CASSGNSNQPQHF.